One sample yielded the 29 T cell receptor beta chains listed below, sequenced in a study of T cells in Graves' hyperthyroidism and ophthalmopathy. RNA transcripts provided the source from which TCR beta CDR3 regions were amplified. When the TCR CDR3 underwent first-round RT-PCR, the HTBI primer set was used. TCRdb processed the multiplex PCR reads anew with MiXCR; each CDR3 protein has one entry. The sample carries approximately 590,000 distinct CDR3 sequences, around 16% recorded once. The sample consisted of blood. These receptors originate from a woman in her twenties or thirties with Graves' hyperthyroidism.

This clonotype has only a few counts. The V and J genes are TRBV6-1 and TRBJ1-4; perhaps TRBD1 as D (5 bases). The V gene lost 2 bases and the J gene lost 7 bases, with 11 bases spanning the gap. From germline, CDR1 is MNHNS and CDR2 SASEGT. This CDR3 has 14 amino acids. This chain's CDR3 is CASSEMGRGEKLFF. The CDR3 DNA reads as TGTGCCAGCAGTGAAATGGGGCGGGGTGAAAAACTGTTTTTT.

V usage is TRBV9 and J usage is TRBJ2-3, with 11 bases identical to TRBD2. Germline trimming cut 3 bases from V and 2 bases from J; bases unmatched to any gene: 2. This CDR3 contains 15 residues. Germline V gene data show CDR1 as SGDLS and CDR2 as YYNGEE. The CDR3 bases are TGTGCCAGCAGCGCACTAGCGGGGGTCACAGATACGCAGTATTTT. Protein: CASSALAGVTDTQYF. The complete variable domain, with remaining parts taken from reference TRBV9 and TRBJ2-3, reads DSGVTQTPKHLITATGQRVTLRCSPRSGDLSVYWYQQSLDQGLQFLIQYYNGEERAKGNILERFSAQQFPDLHSELNLSSLELGDSALYFCASSALAGVTDTQYFGPGTRLTVL.

Many counts were recorded for this clonotype. The chain couples TRBV24-1 to TRBJ1-1; D not resolved. This CDR3 contains 14 residues. The germline V and J ends were trimmed by 7 bases and 1 base, with 12 bases remaining between them. The germline gives CDR1 KGHDR, CDR2 SFDVKD. CDR3 amino acids: CATRNNHENTEAFF. CDR3 DNA: TGTGCCACCAGGAACAATCACGAGAACACTGAAGCTTTCTTT.

This clonotype was seen repeatedly, ten times or more. The chain links TRBV10-3 to TRBJ1-1; D is unclear. CDR3 length: 13 residues. V was cut by 0 bases and J by 5 bases, with 7 bases left in between. Germline CDR1 ENHRY, CDR2 SYGVKD. For the CDR3, the DNA is TGTGCCATCAGTGAGTCGCTATCGACTGAAGCTTTCTTT. Protein product: CAISESLSTEAFF.

This clonotype was seen ten or more times. The chain links TRBV28 to TRBJ1-2; 9 positions agree with TRBD1. V was pared by 3 bases and J by 8 bases, with 16 bases of the junction left unmatched. The CDR3 totals 17 residues. The germline V gene has CDR1 MDHEN and CDR2 SYDVKM. Here the CDR3 DNA reads TGTGCCAGCAGTTTTGATCAGTCCCGGGACAGGGTTACCGGCTACACCTTC. This codes for CASSFDQSRDRVTGYTF.

On this clonotype itself: A much larger clone differs by one base, so this may be a read error. CDR3 sequence (DNA): TGTGCCAGCCCACCAAACGGCGGCACTGAAGCTTTCTTT. It codes for CASPPNGGTEAFF. This chain uses TRBV18 with TRBJ1-1; D is undetermined. The CDR3 consists of 13 residues. From germline, CDR1 is KGHSH and CDR2 LQKENI.

This clonotype was counted ten times or more. The V gene is TRBV7-9, the J gene TRBJ2-6; 10 bases are shared with TRBD1. The ends lost 5 bases at V and 4 bases at J; junction bases unmatched: 8. The CDR3 length is 17 residues. Germline V CDR1 and CDR2: SEHNR, FQNEAQ (reference sequence). Here the CDR3 DNA reads TGTGCCAGCAGCGCGGGACAGGGGCTGAGGGGGGCCAACGTCCTGACTTTC. Protein product: CASSAGQGLRGANVLTF.

The table lists this clonotype with many counts. The J gene is TRBJ2-7, the V gene TRBV6-1; D gene unclear. The V end was cut by 1 base, the J end by 0 bases, with 10 bases between. Germline-derived CDR1 and CDR2 are MNHNS and SASEGT. This CDR3 has 15 residues. The CDR3 DNA sequence: TGTGCCAGCAGTGAAGGGGGATGGAGCTCCTACGAGCAGTACTTC. It yields the protein CASSEGGWSSYEQYF.

In this sample, this clonotype turned up many times. This sequence joins TRBV5-5 and TRBJ2-5; TRBD1 matches 8 bases. With V trimmed by 4 bases and J by 2 bases, 10 bases remained unmatched. CDR3 length equals 16 residues. The germline gives CDR1 SGHKS, CDR2 YYEKEE (reference sequence). This CDR3 is CASSERRGTGQETQYF. CDR3 nucleotide sequence: TGTGCCAGCAGCGAGCGTCGGGGGACAGGACAAGAGACCCAGTACTTC.

This clonotype came up many times. V and J are TRBV28 and TRBJ2-3; D call uncertain. V shed 1 base and J shed 2 bases, with 16 bases lying between them. The CDR3 totals 17 residues. Germline V gives CDR1 MDHEN, CDR2 SYDVKM. DNA of the CDR3: TGTGCCAGCAGTTTATTTAGGTCAGGACCCCTCACAGATACGCAGTATTTT. Translating gives CASSLFRSGPLTDTQYF.

This clonotype was counted many times. The CDR3 region is CSANPLRGRREPYEQYF. DNA for the CDR3: TGCAGTGCTAATCCACTTCGGGGGAGGCGGGAGCCTTACGAGCAGTACTTC. This chain connects TRBV20-1 to TRBJ2-7, with 7 nucleotides matching TRBD2. CDR1 and CDR2 from the germline V gene are DFQATT and SNEGSKA (reference sequence). Germline trimming cut 4 bases from V and 4 bases from J; bases unmatched to any gene: 19. CDR3 size: 17 residues.

This chain connects TRBV6-2 or TRBV6-3 to TRBJ2-1, with TRBD2 identical over 9 bases. Trimming took 4 bases from V and 5 from J; bases not matched to a gene: 9. The CDR3 sequence is 16 residues long. Germline V gene lookup returns CDR1 MNHEY and CDR2 SVGEGT. The CDR3 reads CASSSHGGRADNEQFF. The CDR3 nucleotides read TGTGCCAGCAGTTCCCACGGCGGGAGGGCGGACAATGAGCAGTTCTTC.

This clonotype was seen a handful of times. Here the CDR3 DNA reads TGTGCCAGCAGTGAAGTTCGACAGCGGACCGGGGAGCTGTTTTTT. This translates into CASSEVRQRTGELFF. The chain couples TRBV6-1 to TRBJ2-2, with D perhaps assigned TRBD1 or TRBD2 (5 bases each). The ends were cut back, 1 base at V and 5 bases at J, with 11 bases in the middle. The germline V gene has CDR1 MNHNS and CDR2 SASEGT. CDR3 length equals 15 residues.

On this clonotype: The junction does not match germline at one end; this may be a read error. This rearrangement joins TRBV10-2 to TRBJ2-7; 12 bases line up with TRBD2. The CDR3 is 18 residues long. Looked up from germline, CDR1 is WSHSY and CDR2 is SAAADI. CDR3: CASSVNNYVTSGSYGQYF. Here the CDR3 DNA reads TGCGCCAGCAGTGTCAATAATTATGTGACTAGCGGGAGCTACGGGCAGTACTTC.

This clonotype was found many times. The chain has TRBV20-1 and TRBJ2-7; tentative D call: TRBD2 (6 bases). The CDR3 sequence is 14 residues long. V dropped 6 bases and J dropped 5 bases, with 20 bases sitting between them. Germline CDR1 is DFQATT and CDR2 is SNEGSKA (reference sequence). The DNA for the CDR3 is TGCAGTGCCCGAGGGGACGGGAGAAGCAACGAGCAGTACTTC. It translates to CSARGDGRSNEQYF.

This chain links TRBV28 with TRBJ1-1, with a tentative D call TRBD1 (6 bases). Germline assignment: CDR1 MDHEN and CDR2 SYDVKM. V was clipped by 5 bases and J by 11 bases, with 18 bases between them. There are 13 residues in the CDR3. The CDR3 region is CASSHSGVRRAFF. The DNA for the CDR3 is TGTGCCAGCAGTCACTCAGGGGTGAGGAGGGCTTTCTTT.

This clonotype was recorded a few times. The chain is built from TRBV6-1 and TRBJ2-1; 13 bases are shared with TRBD2. Unmatched junction bases numbered 8, after V lost 8 bases and J lost 7 bases. CDR1 is MNHNS, CDR2 SASEGT, per germline. The length of the CDR3 is 15 residues. The CDR3 nucleotides read TGTGCCAGCTGGACTAGCGGGAGAGGTATAAATGAGCAGTTCTTC. Protein product: CASWTSGRGINEQFF.

This clonotype appeared a few times. Just one base apart from a much larger clone, this may be a read error. The chain couples TRBV12-3 or TRBV12-4 to TRBJ2-1, with a tentative D call TRBD2 (7 bases). V was shortened by 6 bases and J by 4 bases, with 16 bases between the two germline ends. This CDR3 contains 15 residues. CDR3 loop: CASSPWGGRYNEQFF. DNA for the CDR3: TGTGCCAGCAGCCCTTGGGGGGGGCGGTACAATGAGCAGTTCTTC.

The V gene is TRBV29-1, the J gene TRBJ2-3; TRBD2 matches at 9 bases. Germline CDR1 is SQVTM and CDR2 is ANQGSEA. Trimming cost V 3 bases and J 2 bases; bases outside gene matches: 15. The CDR3 is 18 residues long. CDR3 amino acids: CSVDEEGRLAGPTDTQYF. CDR3 in DNA: TGCAGCGTTGATGAGGAGGGGCGGCTAGCGGGACCCACAGATACGCAGTATTTT.

This clonotype occurred a few times. CDR3 in DNA: TGTGCCAGCAGCTTCATGGCAGGGACCTCTGGAAACACCATATATTTT. Protein product: CASSFMAGTSGNTIYF. The chain carries TRBV5-6 and TRBJ1-3; TRBD1 is a possible D gene (5 bases). The CDR3 has 16 residues. Germline V CDR1 and CDR2: SGHDT, YYEEEE. V was pared by 2 bases and J by 0 bases, with 12 bases between.

This clonotype was observed at least ten times. The rearrangement links TRBV5-1 to TRBJ2-7; 10 bases line up with TRBD1. Germline-derived CDR1 and CDR2 are SGHRS and YFSETQ. This CDR3 has 16 amino acids. Germline trimming cut 4 bases from V and 2 bases from J; bases unmatched to any gene: 9. The CDR3 loop reads CASSPTGGTGAYEQYF. The CDR3 DNA reads as TGCGCCAGCAGCCCAACCGGGGGGACAGGGGCCTACGAGCAGTACTTC.

This sequence joins TRBV7-3 and TRBJ1-2, with D unresolved. Germline V gives CDR1 SGHTA, CDR2 FQGTGA. Trimming took 5 bases from V and 8 from J, leaving 18 bases between them. There are 14 residues in the CDR3. CDR3 DNA: TGTGCCAGCAGCGCAGGACTTTATGTGGGGGGCTACACCTTC. Translated, it gives CASSAGLYVGGYTF.

The V call is TRBV6-5, the J call TRBJ1-2; D is possibly TRBD1 (6 bases). This CDR3 region has 16 residues. CDR1 and CDR2 (germline): MNHEY, SVGAGI. With 0 bases removed from V and 0 bases from J, the gap between germline ends came to 11 bases. The CDR3 DNA follows: TGTGCCAGCAGTTACTCAAGGGGGGCTACTAACTATGGCTACACCTTC. Translation gives CASSYSRGATNYGYTF.

This clonotype was counted many times. The chain employs TRBV2 and TRBJ2-1; maybe TRBD1 (5 bases). CDR3 length: 15 amino acids. Germline CDR1 reads SNHLY; CDR2 reads FYNNEI. The V end was cut by 5 bases, the J end by 4 bases, with 15 bases between. The CDR3 nucleotides are TGTGCCAGCAGTTTGCAGGGCTACCTATACAATGAGCAGTTCTTC. Amino acids: CASSLQGYLYNEQFF.

There are a few counts of this clonotype. The chain is built from TRBV20-1 and TRBJ2-7; 12 positions agree with TRBD2. Germline lookup yields CDR1 DFQATT and CDR2 SNEGSKA (reference sequence). The CDR3 totals 15 residues. With 6 bases clipped from V and 7 bases from J, the junction kept 13 bases outside the gene matches. The chain's CDR3 is CSATLTSGSISEQYF. CDR3 nucleotide sequence: TGCAGTGCGACTCTGACTAGCGGGAGTATTTCAGAGCAGTACTTC.

This clonotype came up many times. The chain recombines TRBV2 with TRBJ2-3; 12 bases match TRBD2. CDR1 SNHLY and CDR2 FYNNEI come from the germline V gene. With 8 bases clipped from V and 3 bases from J, the junction kept 6 bases outside the gene matches. The CDR3 has 15 amino acids. Here the CDR3 DNA reads TGTGCCAGCCCGGGACTAGCGGGCCCGACAGATACGCAGTATTTT. It translates to CASPGLAGPTDTQYF.

This clonotype was seen a few times. The CDR3 reads CASSYSGGQRAGYTF. The CDR3 region has the DNA TGTGCCAGCAGTTACTCCGGCGGGCAGAGGGCTGGCTACACCTTC. This chain uses TRBV6-5 with TRBJ1-2; D is unresolved. V lost 0 bases to trimming and J lost 7 bases, with 15 bases between them. Germline V gene data show CDR1 as MNHEY and CDR2 as SVGAGI. The CDR3 covers 15 residues.

V gene TRBV9 combines with J gene TRBJ2-7; TRBD1 aligns across 9 bases. CDR1 and CDR2 from the germline V gene are SGDLS and YYNGEE. This CDR3 has 15 amino acids. V shed 0 bases, J shed 3 bases, and the junction held 4 bases outside the gene matches. Here the CDR3 reads CASSVGDRASYEQYF. The CDR3 DNA reads TGTGCCAGCAGCGTAGGGGACAGGGCTAGCTACGAGCAGTACTTC.

This clonotype was observed many times. The chain couples TRBV7-3 to TRBJ2-7; possible D gene TRBD2, 6 bases. The CDR3 spans 14 residues. V dropped 0 bases and J dropped 7 bases, with 13 bases sitting between them. Germline V gene lookup returns CDR1 SGHTA and CDR2 FQGTGA. In DNA, the CDR3 is TGTGCCAGCAGCTTAACGAGCGCCGCGGGAGAGCAGTACTTC. This codes for CASSLTSAAGEQYF.